This is a list of T cell receptor beta chains from one sample in a study of molecular identifiers for immune sequencing clone quantification. TCRdb passed the PCR reads through MiXCR, listing each CDR3 protein once. This sample has about 320,000 distinct CDR3 sequences, with roughly 23% found just once. The source material was naive CD8+ T cells from blood, with Jurkat cell RNA spiked in. The receptors here all came from a human donor in good health. Some libraries in this study had Jurkat cell RNA spiked in. Each CDR3 is given with its conserved first and last residue. D genes are given only for firm matches. A row's size may be missing; if present it is once, few, many or a size class.

clone size | J gene | D gene | V gene | CDR3 DNA | CDR3 protein
few | TRBJ2-7 | TRBD2 | TRBV20-1 | TGCAGTGCTAGAGATCTCGAGGGAGGGCCTAAGTACGAGCAGTACTTC | CSARDLEGGPKYEQYF
many | TRBJ2-4 | . | TRBV24-1 | TGTGCCACCAGTGATTTGGGGGAGGCCATTCAGTACTTC | CATSDLGEAIQYF
. | TRBJ1-5 | . | TRBV6-2/TRBV6-3 | TGTGCCAGCAGTTACACTTTTAGCAATCAGCCCCTGCATTTT | CASSYTFSNQPLHF
. | TRBJ1-5 | . | TRBV4-1 | TGCGCCAGCAGCTCATTCGGGTCGGGGCCCTTGAACCACCATCAGCCCCAGCATTTT | CASSSFGSGPLNHHQPQHF
many | TRBJ1-1 | . | TRBV6-5 | TGTGCCAGCAGCCCTGAATGGGGACTTAACACTGAAGCTTTCTTT | CASSPEWGLNTEAFF
. | TRBJ2-2 | . | TRBV12-3/TRBV12-4 | TGTGCCAGCAGTTGGGGGGTTGACACCGGGGAGCTGTTTTTT | CASSWGVDTGELFF
many | TRBJ2-3 | TRBD2 | TRBV28 | TGTGCCAGCAGACAGGGACTAGATCGCACAGATACGCAGTATTTT | CASRQGLDRTDTQYF
. | TRBJ2-5 | . | TRBV20-1 | TGCAGTACTAGAGTTAGGGGTGCCCCGTACCAAGAGCCCCAGTACTTC | CSTRVRGAPYQEPQYF
. | TRBJ2-7 | . | TRBV4-2 | TGTGCCAGCAGCCAAGATGGCGGTTGGACCTACGAGCAGTACTTC | CASSQDGGWTYEQYF
many | TRBJ2-5 | TRBD2 | TRBV5-4 | TGTGCCAGCCGCCCTAGCGGGGGCCCTCAAGAGACCCAGTACTTC | CASRPSGGPQETQYF
many | TRBJ2-1 | TRBD1 | TRBV29-1 | TGCAGCGTTTCACAGGGGCGGAATGAGCAGTTCTTC | CSVSQGRNEQFF
. | TRBJ2-5 | . | TRBV7-9 | TGTTCCAGCAGCTTAGTCACAGGGCCGCAAGAGACCCAGTACTTC | CSSSLVTGPQETQYF
few | TRBJ2-7 | . | TRBV7-9 | TGTGCCAGCAGCTTAGTGGCTAGTTCGTTAGACGAGCAGTACTTC | CASSLVASSLDEQYF
once | TRBJ1-1 | TRBD1 | TRBV13 | TGTGCCAGCAGCCTGACCTCCGGACAGGGGGCTTTGAACACTGAAGCTTTCTTT | CASSLTSGQGALNTEAFF
. | TRBJ1-5 | . | TRBV6-2/TRBV6-3 | TGTACCAGCAGTTCAACCTTTAGCAATCAGCCCCAGCATTTT | CTSSSTFSNQPQHF
many | TRBJ2-6 | . | TRBV28 | TGTGCCAGCATCCGGGGGACAACCAACAGTCGGGCCAACGTCCTGACTTTC | CASIRGTTNSRANVLTF
. | TRBJ2-7 | . | TRBV5-4 | TGTGCCAGCAGCTTGGTCTTGGGGGCGGCCCCCTACGAGCAGTACTTC | CASSLVLGAAPYEQYF
. | TRBJ2-3 | . | TRBV4-3 | TGCGCCAGCAGCCAAGAGAGGGCCCTTCAGGGAACAGATACGCAGTATTTT | CASSQERALQGTDTQYF
many | TRBJ2-5 | . | TRBV12-3/TRBV12-4 | TGTGCCAGCAGTTTATATGGCAGGGGGGGAGAGACCCAGTACTTC | CASSLYGRGGETQYF
many | TRBJ1-1 | . | TRBV27 | TGTGCCACCCACACGGGGAAAGAAGCTTTCTTT | CATHTGKEAFF
few | TRBJ1-4 | . | TRBV27 | TGTGCCAGCAGTAGTAGGGAGAGGAAACTGTTTTTT | CASSSRERKLFF
many | TRBJ2-3 | . | TRBV11-2 | TGTGCCAGTAGTATAACAGGGGATACGCAGTATTTT | CASSITGDTQYF
many | TRBJ2-1 | TRBD2 | TRBV7-3 | TGTGCCAGCAGCTTATACGGCGGGAGGGCCAATGAGCAGTTCTTC | CASSLYGGRANEQFF
. | TRBJ1-1 | . | TRBV7-9 | TGTGCCAGCAGCTTAGTTCGGGACACGAGTGAAGCTTTCTTT | CASSLVRDTSEAFF
. | TRBJ1-2 | TRBD1 | TRBV20-1 | TGCAGTGCTAGAGATCCGACAGGGCCTAACTATGGCTACACCTTC | CSARDPTGPNYGYTF
few | TRBJ2-2 | TRBD1 | TRBV6-5 | TGTGCCAGCAGCCAGCTTCAACCGGGACAGGGCGCGACCGGGGAGCTGTTTTTT | CASSQLQPGQGATGELFF
many | TRBJ2-3 | . | TRBV7-2 | TGTGCCAGCAGCTTAGTCGTGGGGGGTGATACGCAGTATTTT | CASSLVVGGDTQYF